The T cell receptor beta chain described here comes from a study of graft-versus-host responses after intestinal transplantation. Study-level findings and limits: Marrow from the recipient contained GvH clones, some of which had appeared first in ileum or blood.

V was clipped by 2 bases and J by 3 bases, with 14 bases between them. Germline values: CDR1 MGHRA, CDR2 YSYEKL. The CDR3 runs 15 residues. The data were produced by immunoSEQ multiplex PCR, yet TCRdb's version contains in-frame clones alone and is incomplete. Among some 110,000 clones listed, 90% to 95% were seen once. This clone was seen only once. Its antigen is undetermined. This TCR came from a human donor who was the organ donor for an intestinal transplant. Sequenced here: unstimulated CD8+ T cells sorted from spleen or lymph node cells, sampled before transplant. The J gene is TRBJ2-7, the V gene TRBV4-1; no reliable D call. Here the CDR3 DNA reads TGCGCCAGCAGCCAAAGGTATAGTCCTGGCTACGAGCAGTACTTC. Encoded protein: CASSQRYSPGYEQYF.